The clone carrying this T cell receptor (beta chain) was picked up many times. These data are taken from a study of T cell clonality in common variable immunodeficiency. Most patients and controls had Caucasian heritage. Generated by immunoSEQ multiplex PCR, the TCRdb table keeps only in-frame clones and is missing some. Listed here are around 55,000 clones without any singletons, the top ten holding about 1.7%. The sample taken for sequencing was peripheral blood mononuclear cells. This TCR came from a person aged 18 to 69 in good health.

CDR3 DNA, as far as it was read: TGTGCCAGCACCCTAGCGGTTGACTACGAG. Translating gives CASTLAVDYE. The CDR3 in its entirety is CASTLAVDYEQYF. The chain combines TRBV2 with TRBJ2-7; TRBD2 matches 7 bases. The CDR3 extends 3 residues past the end of the read, so its final part is completed from the germline J gene. J gave up 3 bases and V 7 bases, and 6 bases lay outside the gene matches. The CDR3 loop spans 13 amino acids. Germline-derived CDR1 and CDR2 are SNHLY and FYNNEI. The full variable domain, in which reference TRBV2 and TRBJ2-7 provide the parts outside the CDR3, is EPEVTQTPSHQVTQMGQEVILRCVPISNHLYFYWYRQILGQKVEFLVSFYNNEISEKSEIFDDQFSVERPDGSNFTLKIRSTKLEDSAMYFCASTLAVDYEQYFGPGTRLTVT.